This T cell receptor beta chain stems from a study of blood T cell repertoires in COVID-19. In the study overall: The United States, Italy and Spain supplied acute and convalescent COVID-19 samples.

Germline CDR1 and CDR2: MNHNY and SVGAGI (reference sequence). V was cut by 6 bases and J by 1 base, with 9 bases left in between. The length of the CDR3 is 13 residues. Source study methods: The assay estimated nucleated cells by amplifying reference gene primers. Produced via immunoSEQ multiplex PCR; TCRdb's table is partial and in-frame only. V and J calls and clone size are copied from that table; D and trimming were computed from the DNA. The data contain about 220,000 clones, around 80% of them singletons. The source is a man aged 25-40 years with active or convalescent COVID-19. Sequencing was carried out using peripheral blood. The rearrangement joins TRBV6-6 to TRBJ1-1; no clear D gene. The CDR3 DNA reads TGTGCCAGCAGCCTTCGGGAGAACACTGAAGCTTTCTTT. Translated: CASSLRENTEAFF.